This T cell receptor beta chain is drawn from a study of T cells after posttransplantation cyclophosphamide. Here immunoSEQ multiplex PCR was the method, and the copy in TCRdb shows in-frame clones only, minus some. The sample has 10,000 to 13,000 clones, around 96% seen once. On this clone: Antigen: not known.

Study-wide findings and caveats: Donor CD8+ memory clones often dominated recipient blood repertoires at later times.

Input material: naive CD8+ T cells sorted from PBMCs. The TCR sequence derives from a man aged 30-40 years in good health and a related stem cell transplant donor.

The CDR3 coding sequence is TGTGCCAGCAGTCCATGGACAGCTAGCAATCAGCCCCAGCATTTT. This translates into CASSPWTASNQPQHF. The chain carries TRBV27 and TRBJ1-5; perhaps TRBD1 as D (6 bases). Germline V gene data show CDR1 as MNHEY and CDR2 as SMNVEV (reference sequence). Trimming pared 5 bases from V and 0 bases from J, leaving 11 bases between. This CDR3 has 15 amino acids.